The clone carrying this T cell receptor beta chain appeared many times. Its cognate antigen is unknown. TCRdb independently ran MiXCR on the 5' RACE reads; one entry per CDR3 protein. This table has fewer than 750,000 distinct CDR3 sequences, 15% to 20% appearing once. From germline, CDR1 is LGHDT and CDR2 YNNKEL (reference sequence). Trimming took 6 bases from V and 3 from J, leaving 8 bases between them. There are 13 residues in the CDR3. This entry is derived from a study of CD8 T cells in ankylosing spondylitis. Findings and caveats of the study: Within ankylosing spondylitis blood, a TCR beta motif made up of fewer than ten highly homologous variants appeared to be characteristic.

The chain is built from TRBV3-1 and TRBJ2-2, with TRBD2 as a possible D gene (6 bases). The source is a male donor with ankylosing spondylitis. Source material: blood, either unsorted or a sorted T cell fraction (not recorded which). CDR3 sequence: CASSRGDTGELFF. In nucleotides, the CDR3 is TGTGCCAGCAGTCGCGGGGACACCGGGGAGCTGTTTTTT.